This T cell receptor beta chain comes out of a study of cytomegalovirus exposure and HLA in healthy donors. The PCR had 60 Vbeta and 13 Jbeta primers. Assay used: immunoSEQ multiplex PCR; TCRdb lists only in-frame clones, some missing. The sample records around 37,000 clones, approximately 82% being singletons. This clone was picked up a small number of times. Looked up from germline, CDR1 is SGHAT and CDR2 is FQNNGV. CDR3 size: 15 residues. Deletions cut 5 bases from V and 3 bases from J, with 14 bases between. This chain links TRBV11-2 with TRBJ2-1; possible D gene TRBD2, 6 bases. Sequencing was carried out using PBMCs. This sequence was found in a woman aged 18-29 years in good health and CMV-seropositive. CDR3 nucleotides: TGTGCCAGCAGCCGAACAGCGGGCATCTACAATGAGCAGTTCTTC. This sequence encodes CASSRTAGIYNEQFF.